A single sample gave rise to the 18 T cell receptor beta chains below, sequenced in a study of cytomegalovirus exposure and HLA in healthy donors (dated by TCRdb to the late 2010s). The protocol used for the library was the immunoSEQ multiplex PCR assay. For the multiplex PCR, a mixture combining 60 forward primers for TCR Vbeta segments and 13 reverse primers for TCR Jbeta segments was used. In its TCRdb copy, this immuneACCESS table keeps in-frame sequences only and misses some clones. Where compared with another copy, unresolved V genes explain less than half of these, and the others have no known cause. The sample table contains 160,000 or so clones; only one count was recorded for 84% of them. Jointly, the top ten make up under 2% of the sample. The sequenced sample was PBMCs. Receptors were obtained from a man between 18 and 35 years old in good health and CMV-seronegative.

The chain employs TRBV30 and TRBJ1-1, with unresolved D. The CDR3 extends over 13 amino acids. Germline V gene sequence: CDR1 GTSNPN, CDR2 SVGIG (reference sequence). V dropped 4 bases and J dropped 2 bases, with 11 bases sitting between them. The CDR3 loop is CAWTEGINTEAFF. DNA of the CDR3: TGTGCCTGGACCGAGGGTATAAACACTGAAGCTTTCTTT. The full variable domain, rest sourced from reference TRBV30 and TRBJ1-1, is SQTIHQWPATLVQPVGSPLSLECTVEGTSNPNLYWYRQAAGRGLQLLFYSVGIGQISSEVPQNLSASRPQDRQFILSSKKLLLSDSGFYLCAWTEGINTEAFFGQGTRLTVV.

As regards this clone: Other DNA variants within this sample encode the same CDR3. V is TRBV28 and J is TRBJ2-5, with D possibly being TRBD1 (6 bases). The V end was cut by 6 bases, the J end by 7 bases, with 30 bases between. Germline lookup yields CDR1 MDHEN and CDR2 SYDVKM. CDR3 length equals 18 residues. CDR3 loop: CASSSDRLQGGRGWTQYF. In DNA, the CDR3 is TGTGCCAGCAGCTCCGACCGTTTACAAGGTGGCAGGGGTTGGACCCAGTACTTC.

V usage is TRBV2 and J usage is TRBJ1-1; D remains unclear. The V end was cut by 11 bases, the J end by 1 base, with 8 bases between. This CDR3 is built from 11 residues. Germline CDR1 SNHLY, CDR2 FYNNEI. CDR3: CAGQQNTEAFF. The CDR3 coding sequence is TGTGCCGGCCAACAGAACACTGAAGCTTTCTTT.

The CDR3 loop is CASSLEETQYF. In DNA, the CDR3 is TGTGCCAGCAGTCTCGAAGAGACCCAGTACTTC. The chain has TRBV2 and TRBJ2-5; D is unclear. The CDR3 sequence is 11 residues long. CDR1 is SNHLY and CDR2 is FYNNEI in the germline V gene. V lost 5 bases, J lost 3 bases, and 4 bases lay in between.

The chain links TRBV18 to TRBJ1-4, with D perhaps TRBD1 (6 bases). CDR1 KGHSH and CDR2 LQKENI come from the germline V gene. The CDR3 spans 15 residues. V lost 2 bases to trimming and J lost 1 base, with 8 bases between them. In DNA, the CDR3 is TGTGCCAGCTCACCAAGGGGGGGAACTAATGAAAAACTGTTTTTT. Its translation is CASSPRGGTNEKLFF.

This chain joins TRBV7-8 and TRBJ2-7; 9 bases agree with TRBD1. Germline V CDR1 and CDR2: SGHVS, FQNEAQ. Trimming took 5 bases from V and 3 from J; bases not matched to a gene: 8. The CDR3 runs to 15 residues. The CDR3 DNA is TGTGCCAGCAGCAAATCGGGACAGGGAGTCTACGAGCAGTACTTC. It translates to CASSKSGQGVYEQYF.

The rearrangement joins TRBV4-1 to TRBJ2-5; 8 bases are a match to TRBD2. Unmatched junction bases numbered 5, after V lost 4 bases and J lost 4 bases. CDR1 MGHRA and CDR2 YSYEKL come from the germline V gene. This CDR3 comprises 14 residues. CDR3 nucleotide sequence: TGCGCCAGCAGCCGACGGGGGGGGGTAGAGACCCAGTACTTC. As protein: CASSRRGGVETQYF.

V usage is TRBV2 and J usage is TRBJ2-7, with D maybe TRBD2 (5 bases). The CDR3 has 13 amino acids. The germline CDR1 and CDR2 sequences are SNHLY and FYNNEI. Trimming removed 4 bases at V and 6 bases at J, with 13 bases between. The CDR3 nucleotides read TGTGCCAGCAGTGTCGAGGGTACTGGCGAGCAGTACTTC. It translates to CASSVEGTGEQYF.

The J gene is TRBJ2-1, the V gene TRBV6-4; tentative D call: TRBD2 (6 bases). This CDR3 contains 15 residues. Trimming removed 0 bases at V and 3 bases at J, with 9 bases between. CDR1 and CDR2 (germline): MRHNA, SNTAGT. CDR3 sequence reads: CASSDSGGNYNEQFF. Written as DNA, the CDR3 is TGTGCCAGCAGTGACTCGGGCGGGAACTACAATGAGCAGTTCTTC.

The chain employs TRBV7-6 and TRBJ2-3, with TRBD1 identical over 9 bases. V dropped 4 bases and J dropped 6; count of bases not matched to a gene: 11. CDR3 length equals 16 residues. Germline V lookup: CDR1 SGHVS, CDR2 FNYEAQ. The DNA for the CDR3 is TGTGCCAGCAGCTCCCCTCGGGGACAGGGAGGGGATACGCAGTATTTT. Protein product: CASSSPRGQGGDTQYF.

This chain's CDR3 is CASRTGGTYEQYF. In DNA, the CDR3 is TGTGCCAGCCGGACAGGGGGTACCTACGAGCAGTACTTC. The chain joins TRBV28 to TRBJ2-7; TRBD1 matches at 10 bases. Trimming at V came to 8 bases and at J to 2 bases, leaving 3 bases not matched to a gene. The germline gives CDR1 MDHEN, CDR2 SYDVKM. The CDR3 has 13 amino acids.

The chain carries TRBV4-1 and TRBJ2-1; 8 bases map to TRBD2. Germline V CDR1 and CDR2: MGHRA, YSYEKL. V shed 5 bases and J 9 bases; nucleotides not matched to a gene: 27. The CDR3 has 20 amino acids. The CDR3 loop reads CASSSHRFETSARGGGEQFF. CDR3 sequence (DNA): TGCGCCAGCAGCTCTCACCGCTTTGAGACTAGCGCACGAGGAGGAGGTGAGCAGTTCTTC.

The CDR3: CASGGQGKVCYNEQFF. CDR3 nucleotide sequence: TGCGCCAGCGGAGGACAGGGCAAGGTTTGCTACAATGAGCAGTTCTTC. The gene calls are TRBV10-1 and TRBJ2-1; 8 bases fit TRBD1. V lost 8 bases to trimming and J lost 3 bases; unmatched junction nucleotides: 12. In germline, CDR1 is WNHNN, CDR2 SYGVQD (reference sequence). This CDR3 spans 16 amino acids.

The chain couples TRBV23-1 to TRBJ1-5; 12 nucleotides line up with TRBD1. TRBV23-1 is known as an ORF, though its function is uncertain. After removal of 3 bases from V and 5 bases from J, the junction contained 5 bases not matched to a gene. This CDR3 comprises 16 residues. CDR3 amino acids: CASSHRRDRGHQPQHF. The CDR3 region has the DNA TGCGCCAGCAGTCATCGCCGGGACAGGGGGCATCAGCCCCAGCATTTT.

This clone was seen a handful of times. The chain is built from TRBV11-3 and TRBJ1-6; weak D call: TRBD1 (6 bases). The CDR3 is 13 amino acids. Trimming cost V 3 bases and J 8 bases, with 8 bases left between them. CDR1 and CDR2 from the germline V gene are SGHNT and YENEEA. CDR3 nucleotides: TGTGCCAGCAGCTTTAACAGGGATTCACCCCTCCACTTT. Translation: CASSFNRDSPLHF.

This clone was seen a handful of times. The genes are TRBV6-1 and TRBJ1-5, with 7 bases aligning to TRBD1. Germline V gives CDR1 MNHNS, CDR2 SASEGT. Unmatched junction bases numbered 7, after V lost 0 bases and J lost 5 bases. This CDR3 contains 16 residues. The DNA for the CDR3 is TGTGCCAGCAGTGAAGCGATGAACAGGGGTGATCAGCCCCAGCATTTT. Translation gives CASSEAMNRGDQPQHF.

The CDR3 region is CASSFAGAYGYTF. The CDR3 bases are TGTGCCAGCAGCTTCGCAGGGGCCTATGGCTACACCTTC. This sequence joins TRBV7-9 and TRBJ1-2, with a possible D match to TRBD1 (6 bases). CDR3 length: 13 amino acids. V lost 3 bases and J 4 bases, leaving 9 bases between the germline ends. From germline, CDR1 is SEHNR and CDR2 FQNEAQ (reference sequence).

About this clone itself: A junction boundary mismatches the germline segment, possibly from a read error. Within the sample, other DNA sequences also encode this same CDR3. V and J are TRBV28 and TRBJ1-4; D not resolved. Germline V gene lookup returns CDR1 MDHEN and CDR2 SYDVKM. This CDR3 has 14 residues. The CDR3 coding sequence is TGTGCCAGTAGTTTAACGGGGTCTAATGAAAAACTGTTTTTT. The encoded protein is CASSLTGSNEKLFF.